The rows below give T cell receptor beta chains drawn from one sample of a study of blood T cell repertoires in COVID-19. Method: immunoSEQ multiplex PCR; TCRdb's copy keeps in-frame clones and lacks some. The sample contains over 200,000 clones, roughly 90% of which appear only once. Material: peripheral blood. The receptors were gathered from a man aged 40-49 years with active or convalescent COVID-19. CDR3s include the opening cysteine and the closing phenylalanine or tryptophan. Fields, in order: CDR3 protein, CDR3 DNA, clone size, J gene, D gene, V gene. A D gene is named only where the DNA matches it firmly. Clone size is shown for a subset of rows, as once, few, many or a class of expanded clone.

CASSYRDRGFPTAEAFF	TGTGCCAGCAGCTACCGGGACAGGGGCTTCCCAACCGCTGAAGCTTTCTTT	-	TRBJ1-1	TRBD1	TRBV7-2
CASIRPGQGVNSYEQYF	TGTGCCAGCATTAGACCGGGACAGGGAGTCAATTCGTACGAGCAGTACTTC	-	TRBJ2-7	TRBD1	TRBV28
CASSDFDRVTDTQYF	TGTGCCAGCAGTGATTTTGACAGGGTCACAGATACGCAGTATTTT	-	TRBJ2-3	TRBD1	TRBV6-1
CASSPPFTTTGGVGGYTF	TGTGCCAGCAGCCCACCCTTTACCACGACAGGGGGCGTGGGTGGCTACACCTTC	-	TRBJ1-2	TRBD1	TRBV13
CASSLDDRGSEKLFF	TGTGCCAGCAGTTTAGACGACAGGGGCAGTGAAAAACTGTTTTTT	-	TRBJ1-4	TRBD1	TRBV27
CASSLLRGVLSGNTIYF	TGTGCCAGCAGCTTACTGCGGGGGGTGCTCTCTGGAAACACCATATATTTT	-	TRBJ1-3	-	TRBV11-2
CASSLMGQNNEQFF	TGCGCCAGCAGCTTGATGGGACAGAACAATGAGCAGTTCTTC	once	TRBJ2-1	TRBD1	TRBV5-1
CATCCEGGSDGELFF	TGTGCCACCTGCTGCGAGGGCGGGAGTGACGGGGAGCTGTTTTTT	-	TRBJ2-2	TRBD2	TRBV6-5
CAWGLARAYEQYF	TGTGCCTGGGGCCTGGCACGGGCCTACGAGCAGTACTTC	-	TRBJ2-7	-	TRBV30
CASSSRRTGGNSPLHF	TGTGCCAGCAGTTCCCGTCGGACAGGGGGAAATTCACCCCTCCACTTT	-	TRBJ1-6	TRBD1	TRBV28
CSVDGYNEQFF	TGCAGCGTTGACGGTTACAATGAGCAGTTCTTC	-	TRBJ2-1	-	TRBV29-1
CASSLEPSGARETQYF	TGCGCCAGCAGCTTGGAGCCCTCAGGGGCCCGGGAGACCCAGTACTTC	-	TRBJ2-5	-	TRBV5-1
CSASSRGWIGSYEQYF	TGCAGTGCTAGTAGCCGGGGGTGGATCGGTTCCTACGAGCAGTACTTC	-	TRBJ2-7	-	TRBV20-1
CASWGGQGIKNMDSPLHF	TGTGCCAGCTGGGGGGGACAGGGGATTAAAAATATGGATTCACCCCTCCACTTT	once	TRBJ1-6	TRBD1	TRBV2